Listed below are T cell receptor beta chains from one sample, sequenced in a study of T cell responses to AZD1222 COVID-19 vaccine. Profiled with immunoSEQ multiplex PCR; TCRdb holds only in-frame clones, not every one. This repertoire shows 85,000 to 130,000 clones, almost 90% found once; its top ten account for about 5%. The starting material was peripheral blood, obtained on day 0 of AZD1222 vaccination. The source is an adult in good health. Both conserved end residues are part of each CDR3. D genes are given only for firm matches. Clone size, where shown, is once, few, many, or a class for clones that have expanded.

clone_size j_call d_call v_call cdr3_nt cdr3_aa
. TRBJ1-1 . TRBV18 TGTGCCAGCTCACCGGCCGGACCATACACTGAAGCTTTCTTT CASSPAGPYTEAFF
. TRBJ2-2 TRBD1 TRBV4-2 TGTGCCAGCAGCCTGGGACAGAGTAACACCGGGGAGCTGTTTTTT CASSLGQSNTGELFF
. TRBJ2-7 TRBD1 TRBV7-6 TGTGCCAGCAGCTTAGGGGGTTTGGGACAGGGGTATGAGCAGTACTTC CASSLGGLGQGYEQYF
. TRBJ1-2 TRBD1 TRBV30 TGTGCCTGGAGTGGGACAGGACCCACTAACTATGGCTACACCTTC CAWSGTGPTNYGYTF
. TRBJ2-7 TRBD1 TRBV7-2 TGTGCCAGCAGCCCCCGACAGGGATACTACGAGCAGTACTTC CASSPRQGYYEQYF
. TRBJ1-1 . TRBV5-1 TGCGCCAGCAGCTTGGACAGACCCGATGAAGCTTTCTTT CASSLDRPDEAFF
. TRBJ2-3 TRBD2 TRBV10-3 TGTGCCATCAGTGAGTCGTTGGCTAGCGGGAATACCCTTTATACGCAGTATTTT CAISESLASGNTLYTQYF
. TRBJ1-1 . TRBV6-5 TGTGCCAGCATCGCCGGGACGACTGAAGCTTTCTTT CASIAGTTEAFF
. TRBJ2-6 TRBD1 TRBV10-3 TGTGCCATCAGTGAGTCGAACAGGGGGCTTACTGGGGCCAACGTCCTGACTTTC CAISESNRGLTGANVLTF
. TRBJ1-6 TRBD1 TRBV28 TGTGCCAGCCGGACAGGGAGCAATTCACCCCTCCACTTT CASRTGSNSPLHF
. TRBJ2-1 . TRBV19 TGTGCCAGTAGTATATTACGAGGAGAGAGCTCCTACAATGAGCAGTTCTTC CASSILRGESSYNEQFF
. TRBJ1-2 . TRBV28 TGTGCCAGCAGTTCCTCGACTACCTCCTACTATGGCTACACCTTC CASSSSTTSYYGYTF
. TRBJ2-7 . TRBV28 TGTGCCAGCAAGGAGGGGGTAAACTACGAGCAGTACTTC CASKEGVNYEQYF
. TRBJ2-3 . TRBV19 TGTGCCAGTAGTATCAGTAGCGGTTCAGATACGCAGTATTTT CASSISSGSDTQYF
once TRBJ2-1 TRBD2 TRBV7-3 TGTGCCAGCAGCCTTAGCGGGAGTACGTACAATGAGCAGTTCTTC CASSLSGSTYNEQFF
. TRBJ2-6 . TRBV29-1 TGCAGCGTCGCCGGGACACCTGGGGCCAACGTCCTGACTTTC CSVAGTPGANVLTF
. TRBJ1-3 TRBD1 TRBV11-3 TGTGCCAGCAGCCCAGGGGGCATTGGAAACACCATATATTTT CASSPGGIGNTIYF
. TRBJ2-7 . TRBV21-1 TGTGCCAGCAGCAAAGAAGGGATTCGAATGTGGTGGGGACTAGCGGGAGGGCCCAGGAACGAGCAGTACTTC CASSKEGIRMWWGLAGGPRNEQYF
. TRBJ2-1 TRBD1 TRBV7-2 TGTGCCAGCAGCGGAACTCGACAGGGGCCCAATGAGCAGTTCTTC CASSGTRQGPNEQFF
. TRBJ2-7 . TRBV18 TGTGCCAGCTCACTCGGACAGAGCTCCTACGAGCAGTACTTC CASSLGQSSYEQYF
once TRBJ1-2 TRBD1 TRBV10-3 TGTGCCATCAGTGACAGGGGGAATGGCTACACCTTC CAISDRGNGYTF
. TRBJ1-5 . TRBV6-5 TGTGCCAGCACCGGAGCTCGCAATCAGCCCCAGCATTTT CASTGARNQPQHF
. TRBJ1-6 TRBD1 TRBV28 TGTGCCAGCAGCCCCAGCAGGGGGAGTTCACCCCTCCACTTT CASSPSRGSSPLHF
. TRBJ2-5 . TRBV20-1 TGCAGTGCTAGTCCTATGGGTAGCGGAGGACAAGAGACCCAGTACTTC CSASPMGSGGQETQYF
. TRBJ2-7 . TRBV27 TGTGCCAGCAGTTCAATCCAGGGCGCATTTGGTTACGAGCAGTACTTC CASSSIQGAFGYEQYF
once TRBJ2-7 . TRBV11-2 TGTGCCAGCAGCTTATCAAGGGGCCAGCGCGGTTCCTACGAGCAGTACTTC CASSLSRGQRGSYEQYF
. TRBJ1-5 . TRBV5-4 TGTGCCAGCAGCTTGGACGGGACACCAAATCAGCCCCAGCATTTT CASSLDGTPNQPQHF
once TRBJ1-2 TRBD1 TRBV18 TGTGCCAGCTCACCACCGATACGAGGGGGCGTTAACTATGGCTACACCTTC CASSPPIRGGVNYGYTF
. TRBJ1-2 . TRBV7-2 TGTGCCAGCAGCTTAGAGCAGGGTAACTATGGCTACACCTTC CASSLEQGNYGYTF
. TRBJ1-2 . TRBV28 TGTGCCAGCACGTCCGGGACGGGGGTTGGCTACACCTTC CASTSGTGVGYTF
. TRBJ2-1 TRBD1 TRBV5-6 TGTGCCAGCAGCTTAGGGACAGGGGCCGCGTCCTACAATGAGCAGTTCTTC CASSLGTGAASYNEQFF
. TRBJ2-3 TRBD1 TRBV6-5 TGTGCCAGCAGTTACTTGGGACAGGGTATGAATACGCAGTATTTT CASSYLGQGMNTQYF
. TRBJ2-1 TRBD2 TRBV19 TGTGCCAGTAGTATATTGGCTAGCGGGATGCACAATGAGCAGTTCTTC CASSILASGMHNEQFF
. TRBJ2-6 TRBD1 TRBV27 TGTGCCAGCAGTCCCAAGGACAGGGTTCCTGGGGCCAACGTCCTGACTTTC CASSPKDRVPGANVLTF
. TRBJ1-2 TRBD1 TRBV30 TGTGCCTGGAGCAGGGGACAGGGCGACGGCTACACCTTC CAWSRGQGDGYTF
. TRBJ1-2 . TRBV28 TGTGCCAGCACCGAGCCGGGTGGCTACACCTTC CASTEPGGYTF
. TRBJ1-2 . TRBV27 TGTGCCAGCCAAGACTACCAACAGGAACAAGATGGCTACACCTTC CASQDYQQEQDGYTF
. TRBJ2-1 TRBD2 TRBV7-9 TGTGCCAGCAGCTTGACTAGCGGGAGGGCCAATGAGCAGTTCTTC CASSLTSGRANEQFF
. TRBJ1-5 . TRBV20-1 TGCAGTGCTAGTCGCACGGCTGGTAGAAGCAATCAGCCCCAGCATTTT CSASRTAGRSNQPQHF